This TCR beta chain was identified during a study of T cell repertoires in cytomegalovirus infection. Overall study: CMV infection and matching HLA type were both indicated by public TCR beta signatures.

V lost 5 bases to trimming and J lost 4 bases; unmatched junction nucleotides: 9. This CDR3 has 15 residues. Per germline, CDR1 SGHTA and CDR2 FQGNSA. Comments on this clonotype: Its specificity is unknown.

Each CDR3 protein gets one entry after TCRdb re-called the reads with MiXCR. There are roughly 700,000 distinct CDR3 sequences in the sample; roughly 33% occur only once, and 18% lies in the top ten. This sequence was found in a human donor in good health (CMV status not recorded). Some clones in this sample may be carry-over from other donors' samples. Sequenced material: cultured PBMCs, taken from culture after CMV antigen stimulation. This chain connects TRBV7-2 to TRBJ2-7; 9 bases align to TRBD1. CDR3 region: CASSLLGQGSYEQYF. The DNA of the CDR3 is TGTGCCAGCAGCCTACTCGGACAGGGGTCTTACGAGCAGTACTTC.